A single sample is the source of the 23 T cell receptor beta chains below, sequenced in a study of CD8+ T cells in alopecia areata. Following extraction, RNA underwent reverse transcription to cDNA, which served as the sequencing template. Repertoires were generated with immunoSEQ multiplex PCR, while TCRdb's copy carries only in-frame clones and drops some. The table shows 150,000 or so clones, with about 54% occurring only once. The sample was CD4+ T cells sorted from blood. Source of these receptors: a human donor in good health.

The chain couples TRBV29-1 to TRBJ2-3; 7 nucleotides match TRBD2. Trimming at V came to 7 bases and at J to 3 bases, leaving 10 bases not matched to a gene. The CDR3 contains 14 residues. In germline, CDR1 is SQVTM, CDR2 ANQGSEA. CDR3 in DNA: TGCAGCGGGTTAGCGGGCGTACTTACAGATACGCAGTATTTT. As protein: CSGLAGVLTDTQYF.

The rearrangement joins TRBV15 to TRBJ2-5; tentative D call: TRBD2 (5 bases). The germline V gene has CDR1 LNHNV and CDR2 YYDKDF (reference sequence). Deletions cut 3 bases from V and 4 bases from J, with 15 bases between. This CDR3 contains 15 residues. The CDR3 is CATSSSWRYRETQYF. In DNA, the CDR3 is TGTGCCACCAGCAGCAGCTGGAGGTATCGAGAGACCCAGTACTTC.

This clone appeared a few times. V gene TRBV9 combines with J gene TRBJ2-1, with D perhaps TRBD1 or TRBD2 (5 bases each). The V and J ends lost 6 bases and 0 bases respectively, with 13 bases between them. CDR1 is SGDLS, CDR2 YYNGEE, per germline. CDR3 length equals 15 residues. The CDR3 DNA reads as TGTGCCAGCACACGACGGGACGACTCCTACAATGAGCAGTTCTTC. Its protein product is CASTRRDDSYNEQFF. The full variable domain, rest sourced from reference TRBV9 and TRBJ2-1, is DSGVTQTPKHLITATGQRVTLRCSPRSGDLSVYWYQQSLDQGLQFLIQYYNGEERAKGNILERFSAQQFPDLHSELNLSSLELGDSALYFCASTRRDDSYNEQFFGPGTRLTVL.

This clone is a singleton in its sample. This chain links TRBV7-9 with TRBJ2-7; D gene uncertain. Per the germline V gene, CDR1 is SEHNR and CDR2 is FQNEAQ (reference sequence). Trimming pared 5 bases from V and 4 bases from J, leaving 9 bases between. The CDR3 has 12 amino acids. Here the CDR3 DNA reads TGTGCCAGCAGCCGTCAAGGGTACGAGCAGTACTTC. Encoded protein: CASSRQGYEQYF.

The chain has TRBV5-4 and TRBJ2-2, with D maybe TRBD2 (5 bases). V was trimmed by 9 bases and J by 6 bases, leaving 18 bases between them. This CDR3 has 14 residues. Per the germline V gene, CDR1 is SGHNT and CDR2 is YYREEE (reference sequence). DNA of the CDR3: TGTGCCACCCGGCCGCCGGGAAGTTCCGGGGAGCTGTTTTTT. The encoded protein is CATRPPGSSGELFF.

A few counts support this clone. The rearrangement links TRBV10-3 to TRBJ2-3, with 11 bases lining up with TRBD2. The CDR3 loop spans 16 amino acids. The germline gives CDR1 ENHRY, CDR2 SYGVKD. The junction had 0 bases not matched to a gene; V was cut back by 0 bases and J by 1 base. CDR3 DNA sequence: TGTGCCATCAGTGAGTCGACTAGCGGGGGCACAGATACGCAGTATTTT. It codes for CAISESTSGGTDTQYF.

Remarks on this clone: The same CDR3 can be traced to other DNA sequences in this sample. The rearrangement joins TRBV30 to TRBJ2-5; D ambiguous. Germline V CDR1 and CDR2: GTSNPN, SVGIG (reference sequence). This CDR3 has 11 residues. The CDR3 here is CACGDRETQYF. CDR3 nucleotides: TGTGCTTGCGGAGACCGAGAGACCCAGTACTTC. Full variable domain (remainder filled in from reference TRBV30 and TRBJ2-5): SQTIHQWPATLVQPVGSPLSLECTVEGTSNPNLYWYRQAAGRGLQLLFYSVGIGQISSEVPQNLSASRPQDRQFILSSKKLLLSDSGFYLCACGDRETQYFGPGTRLLVL.

Ten or more counts support this clone. The chain joins TRBV5-8 to TRBJ2-1; D gene unclear. This CDR3 comprises 12 residues. The germline V gene has CDR1 SGHTS and CDR2 YDEGEE. Trimming shortened V by 0 bases and J by 5 bases, and 3 bases separated the two germline ends. CDR3 region: CASSLVHNEQFF. The CDR3 DNA follows: TGTGCCAGCAGCTTGGTTCACAATGAGCAGTTCTTC.

The genes are TRBV5-1 and TRBJ1-2, with D unclear. The CDR3 is made up of 14 amino acids. Germline V gives CDR1 SGHRS, CDR2 YFSETQ. V lost 1 base, J lost 8 bases, and 15 bases lay in between. DNA for the CDR3: TGCGCCAGCAGCTTGACGTCGGGTACCGGGGGCTACACCTTC. This translates into CASSLTSGTGGYTF.

The J gene is TRBJ2-7, the V gene TRBV28; 7 positions match TRBD2. The CDR3 runs to 15 residues. Germline CDR1 MDHEN, CDR2 SYDVKM. The V segment lost 4 bases and the J segment 4 bases; nucleotides outside the gene matches: 10. The CDR3 sequence: CASSSAASSGYEQYF. In nucleotides, the CDR3 is TGTGCCAGCAGTTCCGCGGCCTCTAGCGGATACGAGCAGTACTTC. Full variable domain (missing parts from reference TRBV28 and TRBJ2-7): DVKVTQSSRYLVKRTGEKVFLECVQDMDHENMFWYRQDPGLGLRLIYFSYDVKMKEKGDIPEGYSVSREKKERFSLILESASTNQTSMYLCASSSAASSGYEQYFGPGTRLTVT.

In this sample, this clone turned up a few times. The V and J genes are TRBV5-4 and TRBJ2-3; D remains ambiguous. The V end was cut by 6 bases, the J end by 7 bases, with 15 bases between. From germline, CDR1 is SGHNT and CDR2 YYREEE (reference sequence). CDR3 size: 13 residues. The DNA of the CDR3 is TGTGCCAGCAACCCCCTTGGTTCGAATACGCAGTATTTT. Its protein product is CASNPLGSNTQYF. Full variable domain (rest looked up from reference TRBV5-4 and TRBJ2-3): ETGVTQSPTHLIKTRGQQVTLRCSSQSGHNTVSWYQQALGQGPQFIFQYYREEENGRGNFPPRFSGLQFPNYSSELNVNALELDDSALYLCASNPLGSNTQYFGPGTRLTVL.

V usage is TRBV29-1 and J usage is TRBJ2-7; D is possibly TRBD2 (6 bases). The V gene's germline CDR1 is SQVTM and CDR2 ANQGSEA. Trimming shortened V by 6 bases and J by 5 bases, and 26 bases separated the two germline ends. The CDR3 extends over 16 amino acids. The DNA of the CDR3 is TGCAGCGTCGGCCCAGTTAGCGGATGGTCCCCCGACGAGCAGTACTTC. It encodes CSVGPVSGWSPDEQYF.

The chain combines TRBV5-1 with TRBJ2-1; the D gene is possibly TRBD1 (5 bases). Germline lookup yields CDR1 SGHRS and CDR2 YFSETQ. V was trimmed by 5 bases and J by 7 bases, leaving 16 bases between them. This CDR3 region has 14 residues. For the CDR3, the DNA is TGCGCCAGCAGGAGGCAGGGATTTGGTAATGAGCAGTTCTTC. This encodes CASRRQGFGNEQFF.

The chain has TRBV9 and TRBJ1-2; weak D call: TRBD1 (5 bases). From germline, CDR1 is SGDLS and CDR2 YYNGEE. This CDR3 comprises 13 residues. Trimming took 0 bases from V and 5 from J, leaving 8 bases between them. The CDR3 bases are TGTGCCAGCAGCGTAGGGGGCCGATATGGCTACACCTTC. This encodes CASSVGGRYGYTF.

The chain has TRBV5-6 and TRBJ2-5, with 7 bases matching TRBD1. The ends lost 3 bases at V and 5 bases at J; junction bases unmatched: 7. This CDR3 spans 14 amino acids. Germline assignment: CDR1 SGHDT and CDR2 YYEEEE. CDR3 residues: CASSSRQGAETQYF. In DNA form, the CDR3 reads TGTGCCAGCAGCTCGAGACAGGGTGCCGAGACCCAGTACTTC.

This clone turned up a few times. The chain has TRBV5-5 and TRBJ2-5; 8 bases fit TRBD1. The length of the CDR3 is 13 residues. Germline lookup yields CDR1 SGHKS and CDR2 YYEKEE (reference sequence). The J segment lost 5 bases and the V segment lost 2 bases, leaving 2 bases of the junction unmatched. The CDR3 nucleotides read TGTGCCAGCAGCTTCGCAGGGGGCGAGACCCAGTACTTC. Translating gives CASSFAGGETQYF.

This chain connects TRBV9 to TRBJ2-7, with D possibly matching TRBD2 (6 bases). V lost 4 bases and J 7 bases, leaving 21 bases between the germline ends. This CDR3 spans 15 amino acids. Germline assignment: CDR1 SGDLS and CDR2 YYNGEE. The CDR3, as DNA: TGTGCCAGCAGCTCTGGCGGGACTCTTCCAACGGAGCAGTACTTC. Protein product: CASSSGGTLPTEQYF.

J is TRBJ2-5 and V is TRBV2, with D uncertain. V was cut by 4 bases and J by 2 bases, with 11 bases left in between. The CDR3 sequence is 14 residues long. Germline assignment: CDR1 SNHLY and CDR2 FYNNEI. The CDR3 nucleotides read TGTGCCAGCAGTGGATTTGGGCAACAAGAGACCCAGTACTTC. This encodes CASSGFGQQETQYF.

This clone appeared a few times. The chain couples TRBV30 to TRBJ2-7, with no clear D. The CDR3 has 11 residues. Trimming pared 3 bases from V and 7 bases from J, leaving 10 bases between. Germline values: CDR1 GTSNPN, CDR2 SVGIG (reference sequence). CDR3 coding DNA: TGTGCCTGGAGAGCGCCCGGGGAGCAGTACTTC. Protein product: CAWRAPGEQYF.

The J gene is TRBJ2-3, the V gene TRBV25-1; no clear D. CDR1 and CDR2 from the germline V gene are MGHDK and SYGVNS. The CDR3 contains 11 residues. With 6 bases removed from V and 8 bases from J, the gap between germline ends came to 9 bases. As DNA, the CDR3 is TGTGCCAGCAGATATGAAGTTACGCAGTATTTT. This codes for CASRYEVTQYF. Complete variable domain (other parts from reference TRBV25-1 and TRBJ2-3): EADIYQTPRYLVIGTGKKITLECSQTMGHDKMYWYQQDPGMELHLIHYSYGVNSTEKGDLSSESTVSRIRTEHFPLTLESARPSHTSQYLCASRYEVTQYFGPGTRLTVL.

The table lists this clone with a count of one. The genes are TRBV2 and TRBJ2-5; D remains ambiguous. CDR1 is SNHLY, CDR2 FYNNEI, per germline. There are 10 residues in the CDR3. V lost 8 bases, J lost 7 bases, and 8 bases lay in between. This chain's CDR3 is CASAEGTQYF. CDR3 in DNA: TGTGCCAGCGCGGAAGGGACCCAGTACTTC. Together with reference TRBV2 and TRBJ2-5, the CDR3 gives the full variable domain: EPEVTQTPSHQVTQMGQEVILRCVPISNHLYFYWYRQILGQKVEFLVSFYNNEISEKSEIFDDQFSVERPDGSNFTLKIRSTKLEDSAMYFCASAEGTQYFGPGTRLLVL.

This clone was seen a handful of times. The V and J genes are TRBV7-2 and TRBJ1-1; D perhaps matches TRBD1 (5 bases). Germline V gives CDR1 SGHTA, CDR2 FQGNSA. V dropped 2 bases and J dropped 1 base, with 11 bases sitting between them. The CDR3 has 15 amino acids. CDR3 loop: CASSLLRTPNTEAFF. CDR3 in DNA: TGTGCCAGCAGCTTACTAAGGACACCGAACACTGAAGCTTTCTTT.

This chain connects TRBV30 to TRBJ1-2; D is unresolved. The CDR3 loop spans 13 amino acids. The V and J ends lost 0 bases and 8 bases respectively, with 13 bases between them. Germline CDR1 and CDR2: GTSNPN and SVGIG (reference sequence). The CDR3 sequence: CAWSVAQQRGYTF. Written as DNA, the CDR3 is TGTGCCTGGAGTGTGGCACAGCAAAGGGGCTACACCTTC.